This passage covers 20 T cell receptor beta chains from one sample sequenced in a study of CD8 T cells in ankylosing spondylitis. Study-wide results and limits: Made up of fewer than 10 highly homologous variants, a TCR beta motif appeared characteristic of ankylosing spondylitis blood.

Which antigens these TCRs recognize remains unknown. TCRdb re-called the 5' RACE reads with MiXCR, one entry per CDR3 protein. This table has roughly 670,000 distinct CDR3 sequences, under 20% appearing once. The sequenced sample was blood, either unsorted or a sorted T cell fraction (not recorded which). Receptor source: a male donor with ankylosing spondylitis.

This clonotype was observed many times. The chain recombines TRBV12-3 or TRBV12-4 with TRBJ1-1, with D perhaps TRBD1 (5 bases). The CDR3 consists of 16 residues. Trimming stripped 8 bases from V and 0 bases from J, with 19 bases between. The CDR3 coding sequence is TGTGCCAGCTCTTGGGACGCAGGCAAGATGAACACTGAAGCTTTCTTT. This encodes CASSWDAGKMNTEAFF.

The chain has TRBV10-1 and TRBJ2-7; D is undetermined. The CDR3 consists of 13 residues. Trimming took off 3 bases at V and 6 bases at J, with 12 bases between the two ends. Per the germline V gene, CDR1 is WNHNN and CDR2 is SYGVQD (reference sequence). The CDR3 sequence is CASSERQAGEQYF. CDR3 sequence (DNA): TGCGCCAGCAGTGAACGGCAGGCCGGCGAGCAGTACTTC.

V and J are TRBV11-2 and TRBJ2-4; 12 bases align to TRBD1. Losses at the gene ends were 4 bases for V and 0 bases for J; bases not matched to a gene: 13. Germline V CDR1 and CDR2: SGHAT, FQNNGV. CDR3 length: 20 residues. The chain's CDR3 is CASSYNTGTGGTLAKNIQYF. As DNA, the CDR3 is TGTGCCAGCAGCTACAATACCGGGACAGGGGGCACCTTAGCCAAAAACATTCAGTACTTC.

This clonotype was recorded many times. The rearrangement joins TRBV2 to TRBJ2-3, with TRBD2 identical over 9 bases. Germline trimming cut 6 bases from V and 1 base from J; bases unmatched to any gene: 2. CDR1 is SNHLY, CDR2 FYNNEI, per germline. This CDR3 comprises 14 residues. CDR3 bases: TGTGCCAGCAGCTGGACTAGCGGCACAGATACGCAGTATTTT. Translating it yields CASSWTSGTDTQYF. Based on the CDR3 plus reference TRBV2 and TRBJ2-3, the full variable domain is EPEVTQTPSHQVTQMGQEVILRCVPISNHLYFYWYRQILGQKVEFLVSFYNNEISEKSEIFDDQFSVERPDGSNFTLKIRSTKLEDSAMYFCASSWTSGTDTQYFGPGTRLTVL.

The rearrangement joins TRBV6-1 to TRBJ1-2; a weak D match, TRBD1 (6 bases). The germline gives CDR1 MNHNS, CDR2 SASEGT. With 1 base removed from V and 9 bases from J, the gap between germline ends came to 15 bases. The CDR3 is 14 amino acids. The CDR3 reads CASSEVGGPLSYTF. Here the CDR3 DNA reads TGTGCCAGCAGTGAAGTAGGGGGTCCCTTAAGCTACACCTTC.

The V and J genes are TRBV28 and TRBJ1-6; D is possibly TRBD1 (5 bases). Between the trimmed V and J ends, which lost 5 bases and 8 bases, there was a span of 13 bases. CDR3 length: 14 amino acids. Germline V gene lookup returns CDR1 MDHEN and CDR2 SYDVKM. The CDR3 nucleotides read TGTGCCAGCAGTCCGGGACGGAACTATTCACCCCTCCACTTT. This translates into CASSPGRNYSPLHF.

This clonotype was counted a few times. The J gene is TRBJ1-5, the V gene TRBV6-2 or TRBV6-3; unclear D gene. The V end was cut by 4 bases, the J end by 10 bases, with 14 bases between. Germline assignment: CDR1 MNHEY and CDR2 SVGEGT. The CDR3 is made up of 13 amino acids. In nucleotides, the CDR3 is TGTGCCAGCAGTTTGGCAGTTGCCCAACCCCAGCATTTT. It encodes CASSLAVAQPQHF.

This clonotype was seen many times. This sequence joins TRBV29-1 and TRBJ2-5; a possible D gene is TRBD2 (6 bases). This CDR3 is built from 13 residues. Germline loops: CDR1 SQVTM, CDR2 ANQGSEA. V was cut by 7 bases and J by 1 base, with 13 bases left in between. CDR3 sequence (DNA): TGCAGCGCCCTCCGGGAGATCCAAGAGACCCAGTACTTC. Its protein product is CSALREIQETQYF.

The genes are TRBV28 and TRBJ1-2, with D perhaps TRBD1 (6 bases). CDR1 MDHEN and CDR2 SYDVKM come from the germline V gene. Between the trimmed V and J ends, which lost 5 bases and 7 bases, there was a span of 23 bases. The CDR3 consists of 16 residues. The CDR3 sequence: CASSPTPTGSRRGYTF. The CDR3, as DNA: TGTGCCAGCAGTCCCACTCCGACAGGTTCGAGGCGTGGCTACACCTTC.

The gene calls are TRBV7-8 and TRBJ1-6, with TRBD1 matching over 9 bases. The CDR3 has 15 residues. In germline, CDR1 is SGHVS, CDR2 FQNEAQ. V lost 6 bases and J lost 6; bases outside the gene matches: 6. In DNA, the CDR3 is TGTGCCAGCAGACGGGACAGGGTTGTTAATTCACCCCTCCACTTT. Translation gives CASRRDRVVNSPLHF.

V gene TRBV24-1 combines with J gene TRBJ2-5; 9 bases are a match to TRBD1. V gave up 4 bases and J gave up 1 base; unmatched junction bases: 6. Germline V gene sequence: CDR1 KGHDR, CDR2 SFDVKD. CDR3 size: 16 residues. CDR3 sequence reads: CATSDPPTGGQETQYF. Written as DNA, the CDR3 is TGTGCCACCAGTGACCCCCCGACAGGGGGCCAAGAGACCCAGTACTTC.

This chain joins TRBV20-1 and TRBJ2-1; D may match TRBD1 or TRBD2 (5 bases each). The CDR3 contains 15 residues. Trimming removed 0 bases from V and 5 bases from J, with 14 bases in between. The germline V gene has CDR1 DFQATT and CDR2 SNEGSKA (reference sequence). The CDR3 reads CSARDLRGPHNEQFF. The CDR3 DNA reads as TGCAGTGCTAGAGATTTGAGGGGACCACACAATGAGCAGTTCTTC.

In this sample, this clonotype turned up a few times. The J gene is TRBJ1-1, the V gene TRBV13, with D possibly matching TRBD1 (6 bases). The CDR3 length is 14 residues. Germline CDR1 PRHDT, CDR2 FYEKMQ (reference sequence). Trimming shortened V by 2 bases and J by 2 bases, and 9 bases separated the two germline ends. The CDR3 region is CASSLPGANTEAFF. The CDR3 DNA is TGTGCCAGCAGCTTACCGGGGGCCAACACTGAAGCTTTCTTT. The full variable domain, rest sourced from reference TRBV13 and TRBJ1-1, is AAGVIQSPRHLIKEKRETATLKCYPIPRHDTVYWYQQGPGQDPQFLISFYEKMQSDKGSIPDRFSAQQFSDYHSELNMSSLELGDSALYFCASSLPGANTEAFFGQGTRLTVV.

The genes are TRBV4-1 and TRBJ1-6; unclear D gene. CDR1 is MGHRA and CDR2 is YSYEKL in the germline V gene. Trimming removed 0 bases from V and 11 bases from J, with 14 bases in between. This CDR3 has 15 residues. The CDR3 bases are TGCGCCAGCAGCCAAGATCACGGGAGTGGAACACCCCTCCACTTT. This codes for CASSQDHGSGTPLHF.

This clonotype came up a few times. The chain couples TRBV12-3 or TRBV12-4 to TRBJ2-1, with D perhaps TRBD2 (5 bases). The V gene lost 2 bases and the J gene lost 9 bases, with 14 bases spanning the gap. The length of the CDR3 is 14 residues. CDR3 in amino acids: CASSLRTHETEQFF. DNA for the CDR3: TGTGCCAGCAGTTTAAGGACTCACGAAACTGAGCAGTTCTTC.

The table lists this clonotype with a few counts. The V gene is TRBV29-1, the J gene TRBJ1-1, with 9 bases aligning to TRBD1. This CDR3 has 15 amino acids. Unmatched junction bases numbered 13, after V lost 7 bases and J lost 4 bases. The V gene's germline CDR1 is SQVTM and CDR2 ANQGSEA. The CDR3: CSANFPGQGVTEAFF. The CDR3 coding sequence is TGCAGCGCAAATTTTCCGGGACAGGGAGTCACTGAAGCTTTCTTT.

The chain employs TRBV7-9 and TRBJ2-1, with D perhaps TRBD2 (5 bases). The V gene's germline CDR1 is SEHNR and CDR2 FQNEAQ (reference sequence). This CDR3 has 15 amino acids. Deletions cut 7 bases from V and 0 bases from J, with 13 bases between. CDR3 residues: CASNSGSSSYNEQFF. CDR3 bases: TGTGCCAGCAACTCGGGGTCTAGCTCCTACAATGAGCAGTTCTTC.

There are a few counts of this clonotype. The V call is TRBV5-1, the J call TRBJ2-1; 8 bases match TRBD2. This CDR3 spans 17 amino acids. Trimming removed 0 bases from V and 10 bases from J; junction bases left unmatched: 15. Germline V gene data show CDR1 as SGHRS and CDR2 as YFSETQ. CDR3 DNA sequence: TGCGCCAGCAGCTTGGACATCACGGGAGGGCCTGGAGGCGAGCAGTTCTTC. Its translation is CASSLDITGGPGGEQFF.

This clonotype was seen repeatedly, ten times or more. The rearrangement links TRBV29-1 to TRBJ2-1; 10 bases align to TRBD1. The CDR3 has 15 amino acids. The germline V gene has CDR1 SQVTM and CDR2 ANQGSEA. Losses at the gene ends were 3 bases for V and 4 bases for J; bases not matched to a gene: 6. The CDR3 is CSVDSGTGVYNEQFF. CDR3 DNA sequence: TGCAGCGTTGACTCCGGGACAGGGGTTTACAATGAGCAGTTCTTC.

As DNA, the CDR3 is TGCGCCAGCAGCTTGACAGGGTATGGGAACACTGAAGCTTTCTTT. As protein: CASSLTGYGNTEAFF. This chain links TRBV5-1 with TRBJ1-1; D is perhaps TRBD1 (6 bases). Per the germline V gene, CDR1 is SGHRS and CDR2 is YFSETQ. There are 15 residues in the CDR3. Trimming took off 1 base at V and 1 base at J, with 11 bases between the two ends.